These T cell receptor beta chains were read from a single sample in a study of CD8+ T cells in alopecia areata. Using immunoSEQ multiplex PCR, the repertoire was profiled, and TCRdb retains in-frame clones only, with some absent. This sample has about 200,000 clones, with roughly two fifths found just once. Sequenced material: CD4+ T cells sorted from blood, taken between weeks 30 and 35, from a patient treated with tofacitinib. The receptor source for this set is a human donor with alopecia areata. The CDR3 runs from the conserved cysteine through the conserved F or W. The D gene is left open where the match is weak.

TRBV11-2	TRBJ2-3	-	CASSSKSWTDTQYF
TRBV6-5	TRBJ2-7	-	CASRSFSYEQYF
TRBV7-3	TRBJ1-6	-	CASSLEPGWNSPLHF
TRBV5-4	TRBJ1-1	-	CASTLPGARTEAFF
TRBV7-3	TRBJ2-6	-	CASSPVGSGANVLTF
TRBV30	TRBJ2-5	-	CAWSVQQETQYF
TRBV30	TRBJ1-1	-	CAWDRPGETEAFF
TRBV7-2	TRBJ2-1	TRBD2	CASSSLAGGYNEQFF
TRBV6-1	TRBJ1-1	-	CASRHTEAFF
TRBV4-3	TRBJ1-1	-	CASSQVQARGTEAFF
TRBV5-1	TRBJ2-3	TRBD2	CASSPILAGVATDTQYF
TRBV7-9	TRBJ1-5	TRBD1	CASSFPLSDRGFQPQHF
TRBV5-1	TRBJ1-2	TRBD1	CASSFPDREYYGYTF
TRBV7-6	TRBJ1-1	-	CASSLAGNTEAFF
TRBV9	TRBJ2-2	-	CASSVVHTGELFF
TRBV7-2	TRBJ2-4	-	CASSLGEGAGNIQYF
TRBV25-1	TRBJ2-5	TRBD2	CASSPSGRLGETQYF
TRBV7-6	TRBJ2-7	-	CASSLEVFAYEQYF
TRBV6-5	TRBJ2-7	-	CASSALRDYNYEQYF
TRBV28	TRBJ1-5	-	CASSSSSRGSNQPQHF
TRBV6-5	TRBJ1-6	-	CASSPSGRSYSPLHF
TRBV7-9	TRBJ1-5	TRBD1	CASSSGGGQPQHF
TRBV7-9	TRBJ1-4	-	CASSSRGEDEKLFF
TRBV14	TRBJ2-3	TRBD1	CASSQRTGFTDTQYF
TRBV7-9	TRBJ2-7	TRBD2	CATRRTSGTYEQYF
TRBV7-9	TRBJ1-2	TRBD1	CASSQTGVDYGYTF
TRBV11-2	TRBJ1-2	TRBD1	CASRPTGGNYGYTF
TRBV25-1	TRBJ2-7	-	CASSEGLGQYF
TRBV5-1	TRBJ1-1	TRBD1	CASSSPTGGPKMNTEAFF
TRBV27	TRBJ2-2	-	CASSISHDTGELFF
TRBV5-4	TRBJ2-3	-	CASSVDTTSTDTQYF
TRBV5-1	TRBJ1-1	TRBD1	CASSTGQGRSNTEAFF
TRBV6-6	TRBJ1-1	-	CASRQGQPLNTEAFF
TRBV18	TRBJ2-7	-	CASSPPYLDNQYF
TRBV27	TRBJ1-2	-	CASATSDYGYTF
TRBV9	TRBJ2-3	-	CASSLRFEYTDTQYF
TRBV27	TRBJ2-3	-	CASSPQTGTQYF
TRBV7-8	TRBJ1-3	TRBD1	CASSGTGGTGNTIYF
TRBV29-1	TRBJ2-5	-	CSVVAGASQETQYF
TRBV7-9	TRBJ2-7	-	CASSLQSRYEQYF
TRBV4-1	TRBJ1-2	-	CASSQGLAGTKSNYGYTF
TRBV4-1	TRBJ1-1	-	CASSRTLASSEAFF
TRBV27	TRBJ1-2	-	CASGLTRNYGYTF
TRBV30	TRBJ2-7	TRBD1	CAWTRDSSYEQYF
TRBV7-2	TRBJ1-5	-	CASSSGGSSNQPQHF
TRBV20-1	TRBJ2-3	TRBD1	CSAAPGQLQYF
TRBV6-5	TRBJ2-4	TRBD1	CASRPSGPGGYIQYF
TRBV30	TRBJ2-4	-	CAWTGDWGNIQYF
TRBV19	TRBJ1-1	TRBD1	CASKSPQGLQNTEAFF
TRBV30	TRBJ2-2	TRBD2	CAWSVGLHSGELFF
TRBV7-2	TRBJ1-1	-	CASSFAAGYLNTEAFF
TRBV5-4	TRBJ1-6	-	CASSQYNSPLHF
TRBV2	TRBJ2-6	TRBD1	CASSPDRDGANVLTF
TRBV30	TRBJ2-1	TRBD1	CAFADRGRMFEQFF
TRBV9	TRBJ1-2	-	CASAKAANYGYTF
TRBV7-2	TRBJ1-1	-	CASSLARGRGTEAFF
TRBV7-9	TRBJ2-1	-	CASSLGGSSNEQFF